This TCR beta chain emerged from a study of human T cells and chemical hapten exposure. This clonotype was seen a handful of times. TCRdb reanalysed the 5' RACE reads using MiXCR and keeps one entry per CDR3 protein. The sample yields approximately 140,000 distinct CDR3 sequences, roughly 4% seen once. Unfractionated whole blood yielded the extracted total RNA. This CDR3 is 16 amino acids long. With V trimmed by 4 bases and J by 4 bases, 11 bases remained unmatched. Germline V CDR1 and CDR2: MNHEY, SVGAGI. The rearrangement uses TRBV6-5 and TRBJ2-3, with 7 bases aligning to TRBD1. The TCR was taken from a female donor in good health. CDR3: CASSWGTGVCADTQYF. The CDR3 nucleotides read TGTGCCAGCAGTTGGGGAACAGGGGTGTGTGCAGATACGCAGTATTTT.